This T cell receptor beta chain was identified in a study of human T cells and chemical hapten exposure. Study as a whole: DPC 0.01% went on the upper back by patch test, with reading at 6 days.

This clonotype was seen only a few times. Its antigen is not known. This sample's time point: patch test 1, 2 weeks after DPC sensitization. Indicated treatment: therapeutic diphenylcyclopropenone sensitization with weekly scalp DPC. General study points: Relative to controls, expanded TCRs formed significantly more large CDR3 similarity clusters. TCRs at a frequency above 1 in 1000 stayed unchanged with DPC sensitization.

TCRdb analysed the RACE reads with MiXCR anew, one entry per CDR3 protein. The sample lists 340,000 or so distinct CDR3 sequences, around 7% seen once, with approximately 8% in the top ten. This clonotype originated in a woman aged 18-29 years with alopecia areata. Some clones in this sample may be carry-over from other donors' samples. The sequenced sample was whole blood, obtained in connection with sensitization to the hapten diphenylcyclopropenone (DPC).

This CDR3 is CASSWDANTGELFF. Written as DNA, the CDR3 is TGTGCCAGCAGCTGGGACGCGAACACCGGGGAGCTGTTTTTT. The rearrangement links TRBV7-9 to TRBJ2-2; D might be TRBD1 or TRBD2, each matching 5 bases. The germline gives CDR1 SEHNR, CDR2 FQNEAQ (reference sequence). This CDR3 comprises 14 residues. The ends were cut back, 4 bases at V and 0 bases at J, with 6 bases in the middle. Supplemented by reference TRBV7-9 and TRBJ2-2, the full variable domain reads DTGVSQNPRHKITKRGQNVTFRCDPISEHNRLYWYRQTLGQGPEFLTYFQNEAQLEKSRLLSDRFSAERPKGSFSTLEIQRTEQGDSAMYLCASSWDANTGELFFGEGSRLTVL.